These 13 T cell receptor beta chains came from one sample sequenced in a study of blood T cell repertoires in COVID-19. Here immunoSEQ multiplex PCR was the method, and the copy in TCRdb shows in-frame clones only, minus some. The sample yields some 250,000 clones, 88% seen once. The sample consisted of peripheral blood. The source is a woman in her 40s who had recovered from COVID-19.

The chain employs TRBV28 and TRBJ1-5, with 7 bases fitting TRBD1. Trimming at V came to 8 bases and at J to 6 bases, leaving 7 bases not matched to a gene. From germline, CDR1 is MDHEN and CDR2 SYDVKM. This CDR3 has 13 residues. As DNA, the CDR3 is TGTGCCAGCGCAGACAGGGCGGGTCAGCCCCAGCATTTT. Translating it yields CASADRAGQPQHF.

J is TRBJ1-1 and V is TRBV14; the D gene is possibly TRBD1 (5 bases). Trimming removed 4 bases at V and 7 bases at J, with 10 bases between. Per germline, CDR1 SGHDN and CDR2 FVKESK. The CDR3 loop spans 12 amino acids. The CDR3 nucleotides read TGTGCCAGCAGCCCACTCCAGGGTGAAGCTTTCTTT. It translates to CASSPLQGEAFF.

The V and J genes are TRBV9 and TRBJ1-6, with 9 bases that match TRBD1. Unmatched junction bases numbered 13, after V lost 4 bases and J lost 14 bases. This CDR3 is 15 amino acids long. Germline CDR1 reads SGDLS; CDR2 reads YYNGEE. The CDR3 region is CASSPTQGASAALHF. DNA of the CDR3: TGTGCCAGCAGCCCGACACAGGGGGCGTCCGCGGCCCTCCACTTT.

This clone has a single count. This rearrangement joins TRBV4-3 to TRBJ2-1; D not resolved. V was cut by 4 bases and J by 4 bases, with 11 bases left in between. This CDR3 is built from 14 residues. Germline CDR1 is LGHNA and CDR2 is YSLEER. The DNA for the CDR3 is TGCGCCAGCAGCCCCATCCCCGGGTACAATGAGCAGTTCTTC. Its protein product is CASSPIPGYNEQFF.

The chain uses TRBV2 and TRBJ1-5; 7 bases align to TRBD1. The CDR3 sequence is 14 residues long. The junction had 3 bases not matched to a gene; V was cut back by 0 bases and J by 7 bases. Germline V gene sequence: CDR1 SNHLY, CDR2 FYNNEI. The CDR3 DNA sequence: TGTGCCAGCAGTGAAGCGAACAGGGGACAGCCCCAGCATTTT. Encoded protein: CASSEANRGQPQHF.

The chain links TRBV4-2 to TRBJ2-3, with D possibly being TRBD1 (5 bases). Trimming removed 1 base from V and 0 bases from J, with 8 bases in between. CDR3 size: 15 residues. CDR1 is LGHNA and CDR2 is YNFKEQ in the germline V gene. The CDR3 nucleotides are TGTGCCAGCAGCCAAGTTGGGGCGAGCACAGATACGCAGTATTTT. Protein sequence: CASSQVGASTDTQYF.

The CDR3 region has the DNA TGTGCCAGTAGGGGGGCAGGGATTAACTATGGCTACACCTTC. Translation gives CASRGAGINYGYTF. The chain combines TRBV19 with TRBJ1-2; possible D gene TRBD1, 6 bases. The CDR3 contains 14 residues. Germline lookup yields CDR1 LNHDA and CDR2 SQIVND (reference sequence). V dropped 6 bases and J dropped 1 base, with 12 bases sitting between them.

The count of this clone is one. The chain couples TRBV3-1 (or the pseudogene TRBV3-2) to TRBJ1-5, with D maybe TRBD1 (5 bases). The V gene lost 3 bases and the J gene lost 3 bases, with 12 bases spanning the gap. CDR3 length equals 15 residues. Germline V lookup: CDR1 LGHDT, CDR2 YNNKEL (reference sequence). The CDR3 region is CASSQAGGINQPQHF. CDR3 DNA sequence: TGTGCCAGCAGCCAGGCCGGGGGAATCAATCAGCCCCAGCATTTT.

The chain couples TRBV19 to TRBJ2-5; 8 nucleotides line up with TRBD2. This CDR3 has 15 residues. V trimming: 6 bases; J trimming: 5 bases; junction bases outside the gene matches: 11. The germline V gene encodes CDR1 LNHDA and CDR2 SQIVND (reference sequence). The CDR3: CASRPYAGGGETQYF. The CDR3 bases are TGTGCCAGTAGACCCTACGCGGGAGGTGGGGAGACCCAGTACTTC.

In regard to this clone: Other DNA sequences in this sample translate to the same CDR3. The J gene is TRBJ2-1, the V gene TRBV9; D perhaps matches TRBD2 (6 bases). CDR3 length equals 15 residues. CDR1 and CDR2 from the germline V gene are SGDLS and YYNGEE. Trimming pared 0 bases from V and 0 bases from J, leaving 7 bases between. CDR3 in amino acids: CASSVAGGSYNEQFF. In DNA form, the CDR3 reads TGTGCCAGCAGCGTAGCCGGGGGCTCCTACAATGAGCAGTTCTTC.

The V and J genes are TRBV5-1 and TRBJ2-5; the match to TRBD1 covers 7 bases. Unmatched junction bases numbered 7, after V lost 1 base and J lost 1 base. CDR3 length equals 16 residues. The germline V gene encodes CDR1 SGHRS and CDR2 YFSETQ. The CDR3 region has the DNA TGCGCCAGCAGCTTGCCGTACAGGGGCTCCCAAGAGACCCAGTACTTC. Its translation is CASSLPYRGSQETQYF.

This clone was observed once. This chain joins TRBV2 and TRBJ1-4; 9 bases are a match to TRBD1. The CDR3 spans 15 residues. Germline V gene lookup returns CDR1 SNHLY and CDR2 FYNNEI. V lost 6 bases, J lost 3 bases, and 5 bases stayed unmatched. Here the CDR3 reads CASRPQGASNEKLFF. The DNA of the CDR3 is TGTGCCAGCAGGCCACAGGGGGCTTCTAATGAAAAACTGTTTTTT.

J is TRBJ2-3 and V is TRBV29-1; weak D call: TRBD1 (6 bases). The V end was cut by 5 bases, the J end by 1 base, with 10 bases between. Looked up from germline, CDR1 is SQVTM and CDR2 is ANQGSEA. The CDR3 sequence is 13 residues long. DNA for the CDR3: TGCAGCGTTCGGGCAGGGGGCACAGATACGCAGTATTTT. This gives the protein CSVRAGGTDTQYF.